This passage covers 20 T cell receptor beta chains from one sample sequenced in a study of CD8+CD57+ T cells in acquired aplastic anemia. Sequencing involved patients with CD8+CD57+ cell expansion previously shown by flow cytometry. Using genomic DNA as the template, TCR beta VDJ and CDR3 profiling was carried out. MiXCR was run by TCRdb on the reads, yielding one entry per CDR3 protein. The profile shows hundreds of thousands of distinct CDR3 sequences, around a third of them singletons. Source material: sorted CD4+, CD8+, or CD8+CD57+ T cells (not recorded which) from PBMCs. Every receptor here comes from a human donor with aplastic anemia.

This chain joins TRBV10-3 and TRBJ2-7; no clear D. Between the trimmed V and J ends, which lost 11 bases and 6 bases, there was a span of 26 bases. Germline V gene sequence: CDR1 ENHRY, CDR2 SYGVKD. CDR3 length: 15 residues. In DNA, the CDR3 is TGTGCCGGCAGTCTTAACCTAGGACGTTACTCCGAGCAGTACTTC. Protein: CAGSLNLGRYSEQYF.

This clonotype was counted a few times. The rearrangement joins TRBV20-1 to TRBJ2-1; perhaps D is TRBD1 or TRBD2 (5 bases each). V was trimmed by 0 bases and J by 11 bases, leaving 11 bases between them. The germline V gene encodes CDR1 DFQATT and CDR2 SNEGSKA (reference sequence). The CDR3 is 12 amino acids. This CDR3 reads CSARDGGQKQFF. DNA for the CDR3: TGCAGTGCTAGAGATGGGGGTCAAAAGCAGTTCTTC.

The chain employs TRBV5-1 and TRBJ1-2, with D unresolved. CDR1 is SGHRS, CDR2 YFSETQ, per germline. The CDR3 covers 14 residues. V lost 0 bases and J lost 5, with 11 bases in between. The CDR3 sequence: CASSLEAVIYGYTF. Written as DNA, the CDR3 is TGCGCCAGCAGCTTGGAGGCGGTGATATATGGCTACACCTTC.

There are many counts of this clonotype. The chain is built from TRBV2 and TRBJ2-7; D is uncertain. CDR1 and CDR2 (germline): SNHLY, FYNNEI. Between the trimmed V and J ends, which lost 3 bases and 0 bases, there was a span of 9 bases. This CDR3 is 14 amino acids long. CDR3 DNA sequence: TGTGCCAGCAGTGATCGTCTGAGCTCCTACGAGCAGTACTTC. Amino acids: CASSDRLSSYEQYF. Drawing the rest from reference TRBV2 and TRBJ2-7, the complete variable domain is EPEVTQTPSHQVTQMGQEVILRCVPISNHLYFYWYRQILGQKVEFLVSFYNNEISEKSEIFDDQFSVERPDGSNFTLKIRSTKLEDSAMYFCASSDRLSSYEQYFGPGTRLTVT.

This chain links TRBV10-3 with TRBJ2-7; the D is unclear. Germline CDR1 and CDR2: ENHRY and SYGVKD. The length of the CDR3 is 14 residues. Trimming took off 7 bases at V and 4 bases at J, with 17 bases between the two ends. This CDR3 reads CAITNSLTRYEQYF. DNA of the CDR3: TGTGCCATCACCAACTCCCTGACGAGGTACGAGCAGTACTTC.

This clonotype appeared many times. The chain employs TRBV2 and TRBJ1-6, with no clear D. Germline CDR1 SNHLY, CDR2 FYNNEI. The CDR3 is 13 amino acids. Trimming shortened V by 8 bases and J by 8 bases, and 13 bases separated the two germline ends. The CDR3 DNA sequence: TGTGCCAGCGCCGGTCTCGGAGATTCACCCCTCCACTTT. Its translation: CASAGLGDSPLHF.

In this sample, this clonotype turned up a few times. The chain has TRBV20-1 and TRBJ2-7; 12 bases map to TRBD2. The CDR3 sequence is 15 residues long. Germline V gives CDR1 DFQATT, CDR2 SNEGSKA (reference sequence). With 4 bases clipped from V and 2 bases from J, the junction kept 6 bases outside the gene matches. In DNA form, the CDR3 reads TGCAGTGCTAATAACCCTAGCGGGAGGGCCTACGAGCAGTACTTC. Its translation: CSANNPSGRAYEQYF.

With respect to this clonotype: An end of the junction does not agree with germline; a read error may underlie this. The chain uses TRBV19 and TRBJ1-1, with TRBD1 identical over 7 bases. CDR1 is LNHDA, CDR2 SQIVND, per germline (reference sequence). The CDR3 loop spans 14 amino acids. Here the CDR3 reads CASRSGQPIAEAFF. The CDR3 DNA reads TGTGCCAGTAGATCGGGACAGCCGATCGCTGAGGCTTTCTTT.

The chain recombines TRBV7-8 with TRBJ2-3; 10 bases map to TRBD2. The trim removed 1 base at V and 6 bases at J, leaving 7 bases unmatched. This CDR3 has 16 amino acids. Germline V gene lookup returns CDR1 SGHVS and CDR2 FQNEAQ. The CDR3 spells CASSLGRAGGRDTQYF. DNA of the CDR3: TGTGCCAGCAGCTTAGGTAGAGCGGGGGGGCGCGATACGCAGTATTTT.

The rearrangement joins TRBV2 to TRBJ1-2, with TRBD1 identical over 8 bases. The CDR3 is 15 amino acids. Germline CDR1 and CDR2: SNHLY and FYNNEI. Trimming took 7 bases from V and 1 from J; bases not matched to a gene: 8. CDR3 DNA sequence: TGTGCCAGCACTGGACAGGGCCTAAATAACTATGGCTACACCTTC. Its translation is CASTGQGLNNYGYTF.

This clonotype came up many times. The CDR3 here is CASSLNPGTEAFF. Here the CDR3 DNA reads TGTGCCAGCAGCTTAAACCCGGGCACTGAAGCTTTCTTT. V is TRBV7-6 and J is TRBJ1-1; D remains unclear. The CDR3 totals 13 residues. Germline CDR1 is SGHVS and CDR2 is FNYEAQ. The germline V and J ends were trimmed by 2 bases and 4 bases, with 8 bases remaining between them.

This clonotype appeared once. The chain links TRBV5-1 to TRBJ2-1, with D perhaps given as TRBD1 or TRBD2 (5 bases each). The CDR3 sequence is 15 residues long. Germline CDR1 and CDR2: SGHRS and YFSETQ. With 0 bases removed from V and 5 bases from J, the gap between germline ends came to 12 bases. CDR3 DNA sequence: TGCGCCAGCAGCTTGGATGGGACCCCACACAATGAGCAGTTCTTC. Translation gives CASSLDGTPHNEQFF.

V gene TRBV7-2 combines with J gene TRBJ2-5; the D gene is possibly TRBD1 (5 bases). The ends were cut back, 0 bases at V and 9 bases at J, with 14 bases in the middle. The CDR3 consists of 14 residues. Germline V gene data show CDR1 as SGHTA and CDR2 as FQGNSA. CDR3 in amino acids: CASSLARVNQPQYF. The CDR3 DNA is TGTGCCAGCAGCTTAGCCAGGGTAAATCAGCCCCAGTACTTC.

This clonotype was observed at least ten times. The CDR3 sequence: CSVGVDGGYYGYTF. The CDR3 DNA reads TGCAGCGTGGGCGTGGACGGCGGGTACTATGGCTACACCTTC. This rearrangement joins TRBV29-1 to TRBJ1-2; D uncertain. The CDR3 runs 14 residues. Germline CDR1 is SQVTM and CDR2 is ANQGSEA. V was pared by 6 bases and J by 3 bases, with 17 bases between.

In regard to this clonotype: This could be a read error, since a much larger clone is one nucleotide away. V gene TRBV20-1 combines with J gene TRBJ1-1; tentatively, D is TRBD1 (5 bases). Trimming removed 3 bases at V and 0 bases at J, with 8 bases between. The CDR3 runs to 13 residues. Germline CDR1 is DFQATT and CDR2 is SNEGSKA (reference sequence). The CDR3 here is CSARGEVNTEAFF. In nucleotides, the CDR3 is TGCAGTGCTAGGGGGGAAGTGAACACTGAAGCTTTCTTT.

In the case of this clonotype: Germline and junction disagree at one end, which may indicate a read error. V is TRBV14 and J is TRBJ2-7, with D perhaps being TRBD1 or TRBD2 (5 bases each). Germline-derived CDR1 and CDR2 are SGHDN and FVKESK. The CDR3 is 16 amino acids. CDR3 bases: TGTGCCAGCAGTTTGGGGATACCAGGGAGCTACTACGAGCAGCACTTC. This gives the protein CASSLGIPGSYYEQHF. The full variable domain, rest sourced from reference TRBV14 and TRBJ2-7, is EAGVTQFPSHSVIEKGQTVTLRCDPISGHDNLYWYRRVMGKEIKFLLHFVKESKQDESGMPNNRFLAERTGGTYSTLKVQPAELEDSGVYFCASSLGIPGSYYEQHFGPGTRLTVT.

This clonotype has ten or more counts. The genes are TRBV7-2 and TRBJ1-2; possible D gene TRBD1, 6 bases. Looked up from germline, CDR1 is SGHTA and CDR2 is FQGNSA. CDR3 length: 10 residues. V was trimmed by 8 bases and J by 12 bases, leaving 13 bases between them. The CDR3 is CASGQTLHTF. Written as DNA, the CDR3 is TGTGCCAGCGGACAGACCCTCCACACCTTC.

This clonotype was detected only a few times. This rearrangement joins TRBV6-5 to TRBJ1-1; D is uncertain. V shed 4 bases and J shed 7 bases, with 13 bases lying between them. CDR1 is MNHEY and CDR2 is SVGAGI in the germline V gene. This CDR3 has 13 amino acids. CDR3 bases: TGTGCCAGCAGTTGGCGCGCCGGGGTTGAAGCTTTCTTT. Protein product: CASSWRAGVEAFF.

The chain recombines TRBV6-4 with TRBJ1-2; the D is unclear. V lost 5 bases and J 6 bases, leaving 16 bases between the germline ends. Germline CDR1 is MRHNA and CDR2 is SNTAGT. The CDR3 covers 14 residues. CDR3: CASSPTTSSNGYTF. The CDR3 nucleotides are TGTGCCAGCAGTCCAACCACCAGTAGTAATGGCTACACCTTC.

The CDR3, as DNA: TGTGTCGGATCAACAACGAACTCCTACAATGAGCAGTTCTTC. Protein: CVGSTTNSYNEQFF. V and J are TRBV10-3 and TRBJ2-1; D not resolved. Germline-derived CDR1 and CDR2 are ENHRY and SYGVKD. The length of the CDR3 is 14 residues.